These 15 T cell receptor beta chains share one sample of origin, sequenced in a study of graft-versus-host responses after intestinal transplantation. Only in-frame clones appear in the TCRdb table, and some are missing; sequencing was by immunoSEQ multiplex PCR. The data show about 90,000 clones, around 83% seen once. These receptors are not linked to any known antigen. This sample comprised unstimulated CD4+ T cells sorted from spleen or lymph node cells, obtained before intestinal transplant. These receptors all come from a human donor who received an intestinal transplant.

The V gene is TRBV7-2, the J gene TRBJ2-2, with D possibly TRBD2 on 5 matching bases. CDR3 length: 15 amino acids. The V gene lost 5 bases and the J gene lost 3 bases, with 13 bases spanning the gap. In germline, CDR1 is SGHTA, CDR2 FQGNSA. The CDR3 region is CASSLTTIHTGELFF. The CDR3 coding sequence is TGTGCCAGCAGCCTAACGACTATACACACCGGGGAGCTGTTTTTT.

This clone was found once. V gene TRBV5-6 combines with J gene TRBJ1-1; 7 bases map to TRBD1. The CDR3 is made up of 14 amino acids. Losses at the gene ends were 4 bases for V and 7 bases for J; bases not matched to a gene: 10. CDR1 is SGHDT, CDR2 YYEEEE, per germline. CDR3 protein: CASSVTGKLSEAFF. The CDR3 nucleotides read TGTGCCAGCAGCGTGACAGGGAAGTTAAGTGAAGCTTTCTTT.

V and J are TRBV2 and TRBJ2-3; D uncertain. Germline CDR1 and CDR2: SNHLY and FYNNEI. Trimming shortened V by 4 bases and J by 6 bases, and 11 bases separated the two germline ends. The CDR3 is made up of 13 amino acids. The DNA of the CDR3 is TGTGCCAGCAGTGTAAATGGAGAGGATACGCAGTATTTT. Translating gives CASSVNGEDTQYF.

This clone was picked up one time. Other DNA sequences in the sample encode the same CDR3. The chain links TRBV12-5 to TRBJ2-7; 7 nucleotides align to TRBD2. CDR1 LGHNT and CDR2 FRNRAP come from the germline V gene. The CDR3 is 13 residues long. The V gene end was trimmed by 9 bases and the J gene end by 5 bases; junction bases not matched to a gene: 10. As DNA, the CDR3 is TGTGCTAGCGTCGCCTGGGAGGGGAACGAGCAGTACTTC. As protein: CASVAWEGNEQYF. The whole variable domain, filled in from reference TRBV12-5 and TRBJ2-7, reads DARVTQTPRHKVTEMGQEVTMRCQPILGHNTVFWYRQTMMQGLELLAYFRNRAPLDDSGMPKDRFSAEMPDATLATLKIQPSEPRDSAVYFCASVAWEGNEQYFGPGTRLTVT.

This chain links TRBV6-1 with TRBJ2-3; 7 nucleotides align to TRBD2. V was clipped by 7 bases and J by 0 bases; unmatched bases: 4. The CDR3 consists of 14 residues. Per germline, CDR1 MNHNS and CDR2 SASEGT. The CDR3 bases are TGTGCCAGCAAAACGGGAGGTAGCACAGATACGCAGTATTTT. This sequence encodes CASKTGGSTDTQYF.

The chain has TRBV5-6 and TRBJ1-2, with a tentative D call TRBD1 (5 bases). The CDR3 is made up of 13 amino acids. The V and J ends lost 0 bases and 2 bases respectively, with 5 bases between them. CDR1 is SGHDT, CDR2 YYEEEE, per germline. The CDR3 region is CASSLGQNYGYTF. For the CDR3, the DNA is TGTGCCAGCAGCTTGGGACAGAACTATGGCTACACCTTC.

In the case of this clone: This CDR3 is also generated by other DNA sequences in the sample. The genes are TRBV5-4 and TRBJ2-5; 8 bases are a match to TRBD1. The CDR3 is made up of 14 amino acids. Germline V gene sequence: CDR1 SGHNT, CDR2 YYREEE (reference sequence). J was trimmed by 1 base and V by 3 bases; bases with no gene match: 2. CDR3 in amino acids: CASSSGQGQETQYF. CDR3 coding DNA: TGTGCCAGCAGCTCCGGACAGGGCCAAGAGACCCAGTACTTC.

This clone has just one count. V gene TRBV28 combines with J gene TRBJ1-3, with D perhaps TRBD1 (5 bases). The CDR3 totals 20 residues. Trimming shortened V by 3 bases and J by 0 bases, and 24 bases separated the two germline ends. Germline loops: CDR1 MDHEN, CDR2 SYDVKM. The DNA of the CDR3 is TGTGCCAGCAGTTTGAACAAAGGTCTTTTTTCGGGGGTCTCTGGAAACACCATATATTTT. Translation: CASSLNKGLFSGVSGNTIYF.

This chain joins TRBV12-5 and TRBJ1-1, with 7 nucleotides matching TRBD1. Per the germline V gene, CDR1 is LGHNT and CDR2 is FRNRAP. The CDR3 is 13 residues long. V lost 1 base, J lost 10 bases, and 6 bases stayed unmatched. CDR3 coding DNA: TGTGCTAGTGGTTTGGAGTTTTGGACAGGAGCTTTCTTT. Encoded protein: CASGLEFWTGAFF.

The rearrangement uses TRBV6-1 and TRBJ2-3, with D unresolved. CDR3 length equals 14 residues. CDR1 is MNHNS and CDR2 is SASEGT in the germline V gene. The V and J ends lost 7 bases and 4 bases respectively, with 15 bases between them. The CDR3 nucleotides read TGTGCCAGCATTATCGGCCGAGGATCAGATACGCAGTATTTT. As protein: CASIIGRGSDTQYF.

This clone was seen a few times. V and J are TRBV29-1 and TRBJ2-3; 9 bases line up with TRBD2. Germline loops: CDR1 SQVTM, CDR2 ANQGSEA. With 6 bases clipped from V and 2 bases from J, the junction kept 6 bases outside the gene matches. The CDR3 has 14 amino acids. The CDR3 reads CSVSTSGNTDTQYF. In nucleotides, the CDR3 is TGCAGCGTCTCGACTAGCGGAAACACAGATACGCAGTATTTT.

The J gene is TRBJ2-3, the V gene TRBV2, with 7 bases matching TRBD2. CDR3 length equals 13 residues. V dropped 3 bases and J dropped 4; count of bases not matched to a gene: 1. From germline, CDR1 is SNHLY and CDR2 FYNNEI. The CDR3 reads CASSDGGSDTQYF. The CDR3 DNA reads as TGTGCCAGCAGTGACGGGGGGTCAGATACGCAGTATTTT.

As concerns this clone: Germline is not matched at one junction end, which may reflect a read error. This chain links TRBV5-5 with TRBJ2-3, with D perhaps matching TRBD1 (5 bases). This CDR3 has 14 amino acids. Germline CDR1 is SGHKS and CDR2 is YYEKEE (reference sequence). CDR3 protein: CASSADRSTDTQYF. CDR3 coding DNA: TGTGCCAGCAGCGCCGACAGAAGCACGGATACGCAGTATTTT. Using reference TRBV5-5 and TRBJ2-3 for the parts outside the CDR3, the full variable domain is DAGVTQSPTHLIKTRGQQVTLRCSPISGHKSVSWYQQVLGQGPQFIFQYYEKEERGRGNFPDRFSARQFPNYSSELNVNALLLGDSALYLCASSADRSTDTQYFGPGTRLTVL.

This chain uses TRBV19 with TRBJ2-5, with 9 bases aligning to TRBD1. In germline, CDR1 is LNHDA, CDR2 SQIVND (reference sequence). Trimming cost V 9 bases and J 1 base; bases outside gene matches: 6. The CDR3 extends over 14 amino acids. CDR3 DNA sequence: TGTGCCAGCCAGGACAGGGGATCCCAAGAGACCCAGTACTTC. Protein product: CASQDRGSQETQYF. The variable domain in full, completed from reference TRBV19 and TRBJ2-5, reads DGGITQSPKYLFRKEGQNVTLSCEQNLNHDAMYWYRQDPGQGLRLIYYSQIVNDFQKGDIAEGYSVSREKKESFPLTVTSAQKNPTAFYLCASQDRGSQETQYFGPGTRLLVL.

This clone was detected a few times. The chain recombines TRBV4-2 with TRBJ1-2, with 7 bases aligning to TRBD1. CDR1 is LGHNA, CDR2 YNFKEQ, per germline. CDR3 length: 17 residues. Germline trimming cut 0 bases from V and 4 bases from J; bases unmatched to any gene: 11. The CDR3 reads CASSQDQGGPSGYGYTF. The CDR3, as DNA: TGTGCCAGCAGCCAAGACCAGGGGGGCCCCTCGGGCTATGGCTACACCTTC.